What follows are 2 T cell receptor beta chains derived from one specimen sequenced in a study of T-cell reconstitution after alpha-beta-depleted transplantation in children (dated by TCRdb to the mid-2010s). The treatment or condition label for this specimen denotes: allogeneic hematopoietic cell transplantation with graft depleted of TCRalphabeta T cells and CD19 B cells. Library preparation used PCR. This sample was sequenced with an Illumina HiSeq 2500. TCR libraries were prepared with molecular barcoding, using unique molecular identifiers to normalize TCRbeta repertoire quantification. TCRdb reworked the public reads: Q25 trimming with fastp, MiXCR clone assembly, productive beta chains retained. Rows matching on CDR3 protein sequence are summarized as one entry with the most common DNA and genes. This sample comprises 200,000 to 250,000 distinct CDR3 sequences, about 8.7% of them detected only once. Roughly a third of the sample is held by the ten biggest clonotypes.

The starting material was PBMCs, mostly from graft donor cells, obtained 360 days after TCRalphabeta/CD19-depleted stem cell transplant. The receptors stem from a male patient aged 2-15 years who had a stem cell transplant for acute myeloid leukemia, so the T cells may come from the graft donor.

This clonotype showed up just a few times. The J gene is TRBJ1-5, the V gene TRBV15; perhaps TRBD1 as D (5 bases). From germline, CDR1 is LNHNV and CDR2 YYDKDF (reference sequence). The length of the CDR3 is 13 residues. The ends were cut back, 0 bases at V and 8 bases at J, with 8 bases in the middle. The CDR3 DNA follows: TGTGCCACCAGCAGAGACAGGGCCGAGCCCCAGCATTTT. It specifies CATSRDRAEPQHF.

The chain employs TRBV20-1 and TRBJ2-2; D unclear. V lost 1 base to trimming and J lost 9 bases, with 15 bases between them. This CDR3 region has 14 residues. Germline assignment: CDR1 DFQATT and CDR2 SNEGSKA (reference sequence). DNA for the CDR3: TGCAGTGCTAGAGGAGGCTTCCTGACCTGGGAGCTGTTTTTT. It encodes CSARGGFLTWELFF.